This TCR beta chain was profiled in a study of T-cell reconstitution after alpha-beta-depleted transplantation in children. During its preparation, the TCRbeta library received unique molecular identifiers. One entry per CDR3 protein, called by TCRdb with MiXCR from the PCR reads. The sample shows approximately 1,000,000 distinct CDR3 sequences, 25% to 35% of them seen only once. Germline V gene data show CDR1 as LNHDA and CDR2 as SQIVND (reference sequence). The CDR3 spans 13 residues. Germline trimming cut 7 bases from V and 2 bases from J; bases unmatched to any gene: 4. Here the sequenced sample was PBMCs, mostly from graft donor cells, taken 360 days after TCRalphabeta/CD19-depleted stem cell transplant. This sequence was found in a boy in the first two years of life who had a stem cell transplant for SCID, so the T cells may come from the graft donor. The rearrangement joins TRBV19 to TRBJ2-5; TRBD1 agrees at 7 bases. The CDR3 protein is CASMSGQQETQYF. In DNA, the CDR3 is TGTGCCAGTATGTCGGGACAGCAAGAGACCCAGTACTTC.